This T cell receptor beta chain was identified during a study of blood T cells in healthy people across ages. Study context: With template switching, about one barcoded beta molecule was captured per two T cells.

Sample-barcoded 5' priming and a J-beta primer mix drove a second PCR of roughly 7 to 11 cycles. TCRdb re-called the 5' RACE reads through MiXCR, storing one row per CDR3 protein. This sample has approximately 800,000 distinct CDR3 sequences, with under 80% found just once. Donors ranged from 6 to 90 years old and were healthy Caucasians in Russia. This clonotype was seen a few times. Antigen specificity is unknown. The V segment lost 2 bases and the J segment 2 bases; nucleotides outside the gene matches: 5. The CDR3 runs to 15 residues. Germline-derived CDR1 and CDR2 are DFQATT and SNEGSKA (reference sequence). Points from the study as a whole: Observed TCR beta diversity per million T cells went down as age went up. This fall followed a roughly linear course with age.

The sequencing sample was made of blood. The TCR originated in a man aged 30 to 39 in good health. The chain has TRBV20-1 and TRBJ2-7, with 11 bases that match TRBD2. DNA for the CDR3: TGCAGTGCTAGACTAGCGGGGGGACTTACCTACGAGCAGTACTTC. It translates to CSARLAGGLTYEQYF.